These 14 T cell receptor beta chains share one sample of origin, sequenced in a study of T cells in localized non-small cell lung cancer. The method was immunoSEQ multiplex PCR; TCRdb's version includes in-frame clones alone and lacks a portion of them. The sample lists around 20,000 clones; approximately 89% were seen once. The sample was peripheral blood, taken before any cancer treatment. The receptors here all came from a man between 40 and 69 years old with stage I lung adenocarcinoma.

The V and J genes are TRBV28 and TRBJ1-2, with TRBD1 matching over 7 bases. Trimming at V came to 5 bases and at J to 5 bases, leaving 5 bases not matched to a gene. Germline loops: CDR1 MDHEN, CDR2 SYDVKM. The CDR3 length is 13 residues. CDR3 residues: CASSPTDRYGYTF. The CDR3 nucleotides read TGTGCCAGCAGTCCGACGGACAGGTATGGCTACACCTTC.

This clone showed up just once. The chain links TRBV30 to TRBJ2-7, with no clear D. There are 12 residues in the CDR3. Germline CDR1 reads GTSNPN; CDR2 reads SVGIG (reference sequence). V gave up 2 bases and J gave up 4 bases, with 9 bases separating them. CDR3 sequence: CAWSFQGYEQYF. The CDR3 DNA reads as TGTGCCTGGAGTTTTCAAGGATACGAGCAGTACTTC.

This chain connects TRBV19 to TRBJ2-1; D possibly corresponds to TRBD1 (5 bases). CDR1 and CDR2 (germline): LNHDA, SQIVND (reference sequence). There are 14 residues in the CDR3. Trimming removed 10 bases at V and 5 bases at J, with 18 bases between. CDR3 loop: CATDDSSLHNEQFF. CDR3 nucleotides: TGTGCCACCGACGACAGCAGTCTCCACAATGAGCAGTTCTTC.

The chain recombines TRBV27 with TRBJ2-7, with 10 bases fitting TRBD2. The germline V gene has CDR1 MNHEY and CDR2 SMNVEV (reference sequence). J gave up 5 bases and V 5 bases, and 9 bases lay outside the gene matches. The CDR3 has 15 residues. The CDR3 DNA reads TGTGCCAGCAGTACCCAAGCGGGAGGGAAGGACGAGCAGTACTTC. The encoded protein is CASSTQAGGKDEQYF.

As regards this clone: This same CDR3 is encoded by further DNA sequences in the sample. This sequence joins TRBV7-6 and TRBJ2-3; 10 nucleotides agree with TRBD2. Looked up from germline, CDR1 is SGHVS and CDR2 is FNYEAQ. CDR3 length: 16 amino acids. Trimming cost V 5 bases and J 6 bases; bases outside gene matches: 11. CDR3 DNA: TGTGCCAGCAGCAATGATTTTAGCGGGAGGACGGATACGCAGTATTTT. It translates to CASSNDFSGRTDTQYF.

As DNA, the CDR3 is TGTGCCAGCAGCTTGAGGGGGCCCACAAACACCGGGGAGCTGTTTTTT. Translating it yields CASSLRGPTNTGELFF. The chain links TRBV7-9 to TRBJ2-2, with TRBD1 matching over 7 bases. J lost 2 bases, V lost 3 bases, and 6 bases had no gene match. This CDR3 region has 16 residues. Looked up from germline, CDR1 is SEHNR and CDR2 is FQNEAQ (reference sequence).

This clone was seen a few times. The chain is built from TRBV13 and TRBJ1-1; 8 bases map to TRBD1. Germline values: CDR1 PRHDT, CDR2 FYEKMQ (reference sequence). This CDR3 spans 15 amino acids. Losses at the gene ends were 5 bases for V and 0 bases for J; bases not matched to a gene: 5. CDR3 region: CASSTRTGMNTEAFF. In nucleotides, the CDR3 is TGTGCCAGCAGCACCCGGACAGGGATGAACACTGAAGCTTTCTTT.

As DNA, the CDR3 is TGTGCCAGCGTGAGGTTTGGTTCCGGGGAGCTGTTTTTT. This codes for CASVRFGSGELFF. The chain carries TRBV6-1 and TRBJ2-2; D is undetermined. Trimming removed 8 bases from V and 6 bases from J, with 13 bases in between. The germline CDR1 and CDR2 sequences are MNHNS and SASEGT. The CDR3 sequence is 13 residues long.

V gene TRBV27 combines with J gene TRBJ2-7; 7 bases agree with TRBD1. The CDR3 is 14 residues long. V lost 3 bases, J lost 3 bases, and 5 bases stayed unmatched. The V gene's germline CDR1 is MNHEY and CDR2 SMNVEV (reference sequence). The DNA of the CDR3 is TGTGCCAGCAGTTTCCGGGACAGAGTCTACGAGCAGTACTTC. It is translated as CASSFRDRVYEQYF.

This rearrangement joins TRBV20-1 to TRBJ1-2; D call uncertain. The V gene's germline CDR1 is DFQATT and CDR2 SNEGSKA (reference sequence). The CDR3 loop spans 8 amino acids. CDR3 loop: CSAIGYTF. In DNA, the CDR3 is TGCAGCGCGATTGGCTACACCTTC.

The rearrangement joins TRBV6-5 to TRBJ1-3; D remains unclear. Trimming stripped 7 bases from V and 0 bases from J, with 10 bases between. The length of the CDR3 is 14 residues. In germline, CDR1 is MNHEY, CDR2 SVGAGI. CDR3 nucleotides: TGTGCCAGCACACAAAGGGTCTCTGGAAACACCATATATTTT. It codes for CASTQRVSGNTIYF.

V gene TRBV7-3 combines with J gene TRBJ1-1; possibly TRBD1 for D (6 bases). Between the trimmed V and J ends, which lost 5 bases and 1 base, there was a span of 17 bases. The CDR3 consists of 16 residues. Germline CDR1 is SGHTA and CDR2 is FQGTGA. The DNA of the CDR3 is TGTGCCAGCAGCCCGAACAGGGCCTCGGGGAACACTGAAGCTTTCTTT. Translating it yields CASSPNRASGNTEAFF.

For the CDR3, the DNA is TGTGCCAGCAGTTCTTTAGCCGGAAATACGCAGTATTTT. It encodes CASSSLAGNTQYF. This sequence joins TRBV28 and TRBJ2-3; D call uncertain. Trimming stripped 4 bases from V and 7 bases from J, with 12 bases between. The CDR3 is made up of 13 amino acids. Germline loops: CDR1 MDHEN, CDR2 SYDVKM.

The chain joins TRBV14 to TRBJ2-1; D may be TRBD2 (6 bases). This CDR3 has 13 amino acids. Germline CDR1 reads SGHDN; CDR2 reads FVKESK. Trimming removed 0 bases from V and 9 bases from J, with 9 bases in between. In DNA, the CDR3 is TGTGCCAGCAGCCAAGATTTCGGGGGTGAGCAGTTCTTC. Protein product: CASSQDFGGEQFF.